These 21 T cell receptor beta chains came from one sample sequenced in a study of T cell responses to AZD1222 COVID-19 vaccine. TCRdb keeps only in-frame clones here, not all; method: immunoSEQ multiplex PCR. The top ten hold roughly 1% of the sample, which has about 130,000 clones, roughly 89% seen once. The material was peripheral blood, obtained 28 days after the second AZD1222 dose. All receptors come from an adult who received the AZD1222 COVID-19 vaccine.

The chain combines TRBV27 with TRBJ1-4; 8 bases are shared with TRBD1. The CDR3 spans 14 residues. V was pared by 6 bases and J by 5 bases, with 5 bases of the junction left unmatched. Germline CDR1 reads MNHEY; CDR2 reads SMNVEV (reference sequence). This chain's CDR3 is CASSRDRPNEKLFF. The CDR3 nucleotides read TGTGCCAGCAGCAGGGACAGGCCAAATGAAAAACTGTTTTTT.

The V call is TRBV5-1, the J call TRBJ1-1; D remains ambiguous. V was trimmed by 3 bases and J by 1 base, leaving 10 bases between them. Germline V lookup: CDR1 SGHRS, CDR2 YFSETQ. This CDR3 has 14 amino acids. CDR3 protein: CASSSDIANTEAFF. CDR3 coding DNA: TGCGCCAGCAGCTCCGATATAGCGAACACTGAAGCTTTCTTT.

The V gene is TRBV7-9, the J gene TRBJ1-3, with TRBD1 matching 8 bases. This CDR3 has 14 amino acids. Germline CDR1 and CDR2: SEHNR and FQNEAQ (reference sequence). The J segment lost 2 bases and the V segment lost 5 bases, leaving 2 bases of the junction unmatched. Here the CDR3 reads CASSRTGTGNTIYF. CDR3 DNA: TGTGCCAGCAGCCGGACAGGGACTGGAAACACCATATATTTT.

V usage is TRBV19 and J usage is TRBJ2-7, with 8 bases matching TRBD1. The germline V gene encodes CDR1 LNHDA and CDR2 SQIVND (reference sequence). V was pared by 2 bases and J by 6 bases, with 6 bases of the junction left unmatched. The CDR3 totals 14 residues. DNA for the CDR3: TGTGCCAGTAGTATACAGGGGGCTACCGGCGAGCAGTACTTC. The encoded protein is CASSIQGATGEQYF.

This sequence joins TRBV7-3 and TRBJ1-2; possibly TRBD1 for D (6 bases). CDR1 and CDR2 from the germline V gene are SGHTA and FQGTGA. The CDR3 totals 13 residues. V lost 5 bases to trimming and J lost 2 bases, with 9 bases between them. The CDR3 DNA sequence: TGTGCCAGCAGCCCAACAGGGAACTATGGCTACACCTTC. Amino acids: CASSPTGNYGYTF.

The chain carries TRBV10-2 and TRBJ1-5; the D gene is possibly TRBD1 (5 bases). Per germline, CDR1 WSHSY and CDR2 SAAADI. The CDR3 runs to 16 residues. Trimming took 0 bases from V and 1 from J, leaving 10 bases between them. CDR3 sequence (DNA): TGCGCCAGCAGTGAGTCCCCAGGGAAAAGCAATCAGCCCCAGCATTTT. Encoded protein: CASSESPGKSNQPQHF.

The chain links TRBV4-3 to TRBJ1-1, with TRBD1 matching 9 bases. The CDR3 runs to 14 residues. V lost 3 bases, J lost 5 bases, and 4 bases stayed unmatched. Germline values: CDR1 LGHNA, CDR2 YSLEER. The CDR3 sequence: CASSQTGGRTEAFF. Here the CDR3 DNA reads TGCGCCAGCAGCCAGACAGGGGGAAGGACTGAAGCTTTCTTT.

The rearrangement uses TRBV10-3 and TRBJ2-1, with D perhaps given as TRBD1 or TRBD2 (6 bases each). CDR3 length equals 16 residues. With 10 bases removed from V and 8 bases from J, the gap between germline ends came to 27 bases. CDR1 ENHRY and CDR2 SYGVKD come from the germline V gene. CDR3 residues: CATKGNRGKGDDEQFF. The CDR3 DNA is TGTGCCACCAAAGGCAACCGGGGGAAGGGGGACGATGAGCAGTTCTTC.

The rearrangement joins TRBV6-5 to TRBJ2-2, with D perhaps being TRBD1 or TRBD2 (5 bases each). The germline gives CDR1 MNHEY, CDR2 SVGAGI. V shed 8 bases and J shed 6 bases, with 16 bases lying between them. The CDR3 extends over 14 amino acids. This CDR3 is CASDRPEGPGELFF. CDR3 coding DNA: TGTGCCAGCGATCGACCCGAGGGGCCCGGGGAGCTGTTTTTT.

The genes are TRBV19 and TRBJ1-1, with TRBD1 identical over 7 bases. CDR3 length: 15 residues. Germline assignment: CDR1 LNHDA and CDR2 SQIVND (reference sequence). With 4 bases clipped from V and 5 bases from J, the junction kept 10 bases outside the gene matches. This chain's CDR3 is CASSNKGTVATEAFF. The CDR3 nucleotides read TGTGCCAGTAGTAACAAAGGGACAGTGGCAACTGAAGCTTTCTTT.

The chain carries TRBV12-3 or TRBV12-4 and TRBJ1-2; the D is unclear. CDR3 length: 13 amino acids. V lost 3 bases and J lost 2, with 7 bases in between. The CDR3 DNA is TGTGCCAGCAGTTTGGGCAGGAACTATGGCTACACCTTC. Amino acids: CASSLGRNYGYTF.

In this sample, this clone turned up a few times. The CDR3 reads CASSRRETGNTEAFF. Written as DNA, the CDR3 is TGTGCCAGCAGTCGCAGGGAGACAGGGAACACTGAAGCTTTCTTT. The chain recombines TRBV28 with TRBJ1-1; weak D call: TRBD1 (6 bases). V was clipped by 5 bases and J by 1 base, with 14 bases between them. Germline loops: CDR1 MDHEN, CDR2 SYDVKM. This CDR3 region has 15 residues.

The chain is built from TRBV28 and TRBJ2-7; the D gene could be TRBD1 or TRBD2 (6 bases each). The V and J ends lost 7 bases and 2 bases respectively, with 15 bases between them. The V gene's germline CDR1 is MDHEN and CDR2 SYDVKM. This CDR3 contains 14 residues. CDR3 protein: CASTPGGGTYEQYF. Written as DNA, the CDR3 is TGTGCCAGCACTCCCGGGGGCGGCACCTACGAGCAGTACTTC.

This clone was seen once. This sequence joins TRBV5-1 and TRBJ2-1; D tentatively reads TRBD1 or TRBD2 (5 bases each). V lost 0 bases and J 8 bases, leaving 15 bases between the germline ends. Looked up from germline, CDR1 is SGHRS and CDR2 is YFSETQ. The CDR3 contains 15 residues. This CDR3 is CASSLEGRPGDEQFF. The CDR3 DNA follows: TGCGCCAGCAGCTTGGAGGGACGCCCTGGCGATGAGCAGTTCTTC. Variable domain in full (rest from reference TRBV5-1 and TRBJ2-1): KAGVTQTPRYLIKTRGQQVTLSCSPISGHRSVSWYQQTPGQGLQFLFEYFSETQRNKGNFPGRFSGRQFSNSRSEMNVSTLELGDSALYLCASSLEGRPGDEQFFGPGTRLTVL.

The genes are TRBV11-2 and TRBJ2-7, with no clear D. The CDR3 has 15 residues. Germline V lookup: CDR1 SGHAT, CDR2 FQNNGV. V was cut by 2 bases and J by 0 bases, with 11 bases left in between. Written as DNA, the CDR3 is TGTGCCAGCAGCTTATGGGTGGGTGACTCCTACGAGCAGTACTTC. This gives the protein CASSLWVGDSYEQYF.

The chain uses TRBV29-1 and TRBJ2-5, with TRBD1 identical over 7 bases. V was clipped by 0 bases and J by 5 bases; unmatched bases: 6. The CDR3 covers 14 residues. The germline V gene encodes CDR1 SQVTM and CDR2 ANQGSEA. The CDR3, as DNA: TGCAGCGTTGAAGACGGGACAGTGGGGGAGACCCAGTACTTC. This codes for CSVEDGTVGETQYF.

The genes are TRBV12-3 or TRBV12-4 and TRBJ2-7; D gene unclear. The CDR3 is 11 residues long. Trimming cost V 5 bases and J 10 bases, with 12 bases left between them. For the CDR3, the DNA is TGTGCCAGCAGTCGGACGGCCCATCAGTACTTC. Encoded protein: CASSRTAHQYF.

DNA of the CDR3: TGTGCCAGCAGCCAGGGGCCTAGCGGGAGCGATGAGCAGTTCTTC. This gives the protein CASSQGPSGSDEQFF. The V and J genes are TRBV3-1 (or the pseudogene TRBV3-2) and TRBJ2-1; TRBD2 aligns across 10 bases. CDR1 and CDR2 from the germline V gene are LGHDT and YNNKEL (reference sequence). V trimming: 3 bases; J trimming: 8 bases; junction bases outside the gene matches: 7. This CDR3 comprises 15 residues.

The CDR3 DNA reads TGTGCCAGCAGTGAAGGGACACGTTCACCCCTCCACTTT. It codes for CASSEGTRSPLHF. This rearrangement joins TRBV6-1 to TRBJ1-6, with D maybe TRBD1 (5 bases). This CDR3 region has 13 residues. CDR1 MNHNS and CDR2 SASEGT come from the germline V gene. V was shortened by 1 base and J by 9 bases, with 7 bases between the two germline ends.

The chain recombines TRBV3-1 (or the pseudogene TRBV3-2) with TRBJ2-3, with TRBD2 matching 7 bases. CDR1 is LGHDT and CDR2 is YNNKEL in the germline V gene (reference sequence). Unmatched junction bases numbered 5, after V lost 1 base and J lost 7 bases. This CDR3 region has 14 residues. CDR3 region: CASSQVNGGNTQYF. Here the CDR3 DNA reads TGTGCCAGCAGCCAAGTGAACGGGGGGAATACGCAGTATTTT.

The gene calls are TRBV5-1 and TRBJ1-4; no clear D gene. The CDR3 length is 13 residues. The germline V gene has CDR1 SGHRS and CDR2 YFSETQ. The V gene lost 1 base and the J gene lost 7 bases, with 8 bases spanning the gap. CDR3 DNA: TGCGCCAGCAGCTTGAGAACAGCTGAAAAACTGTTTTTT. Translated: CASSLRTAEKLFF.